This T cell receptor beta chain originates from a study of response to subunit inactivated influenza vaccine listed by TCRdb under 2018. For the study in its entirety: The study used deep quantitative T cell receptor repertoire profiling to track responses to a trivalent subunit inactivated influenza vaccine. Broader findings and caveats from the paper: The authors suggested that each seasonal influenza vaccination may recruit only a limited number of new T cells.

Libraries were prepared through RT-PCR. The data were produced on an Illumina HiSeq 2500. TCRdb trimmed the raw reads at Q25, called clones with MiXCR and kept productive beta chains. CDR3 protein sequences are deduplicated, and each keeps its most common genes and DNA. This sample comprises hundreds of thousands of distinct CDR3 sequences, approximately 15% of them detected only once. The ten top clones hold 5.5% to 7% of the sample. The germline V gene yields MNHEY for CDR1 and SVGEGT for CDR2. The CDR3 numbers 12 residues from cysteine through phenylalanine. The sequence is cut down to CDR3 DNA, 36 bases in frame from base 1. This clonotype was detected ten times or more. The specificity of this receptor is unknown. At one end the junction does not follow the germline gene, possibly because of a read error.

The V and J segments used are TRBV6-2 or TRBV6-3 and TRBJ1-3; the D gene is not confidently resolved. The material was PBMCs from blood, obtained 14 days before vaccination. The sequence derives from a man between 50 and 59 years old who received an inactivated influenza vaccine. Donor details come from another sample of the same person, matched by shared clones. The DNA reads as follows: TGTGCCAGCAGCCCGAGTGGATACACCATATATTTT. It translates as CASSPSGYTIYF.